This T cell receptor beta chain was recovered during a study of blood T cell repertoires in COVID-19. Study at large: Researchers got acute and convalescent COVID-19 samples from the United States, Italy and Spain.

Clones were sequenced by immunoSEQ multiplex PCR, and TCRdb holds only the in-frame ones, with some missing. The repertoire holds 200,000 to 250,000 clones, with 84% as singletons. V dropped 0 bases and J dropped 6 bases, with 9 bases sitting between them. CDR1 MNHEY and CDR2 SMNVEV come from the germline V gene (reference sequence). The CDR3 covers 14 residues. This chain connects TRBV27 to TRBJ2-1; the D gene is possibly TRBD1 (5 bases). The source material was PBMCs or T cells enriched from blood (not recorded which). This clonotype originated in a woman aged 40 to 50 who had recovered from COVID-19. The chain's CDR3 is CASSLSGTGNEQFF. CDR3 DNA sequence: TGTGCCAGCAGTTTATCAGGTACAGGCAATGAGCAGTTCTTC.